Following are 19 T cell receptor beta chains from one sample sequenced in a study of blood T cell repertoires in COVID-19. The repertoire was sequenced with immunoSEQ multiplex PCR; TCRdb's copy has only in-frame clones and lacks some. The sample has 55,000 to 85,000 clones, about 88% seen once; the top ten hold approximately 5.5%. Sequencing input: peripheral blood. These receptor sequences come from a human donor in a cohort sampled during active COVID-19.

This rearrangement joins TRBV5-1 to TRBJ1-6; 7 bases agree with TRBD1. Germline CDR1 SGHRS, CDR2 YFSETQ. The CDR3 is made up of 16 amino acids. Germline trimming cut 0 bases from V and 10 bases from J; bases unmatched to any gene: 10. CDR3 nucleotides: TGCGCCAGCAGCTTGGGCGCAGGGGGGAGTGGATCACCCCTCCACTTT. Amino acid sequence: CASSLGAGGSGSPLHF.

This chain joins TRBV18 and TRBJ1-2; 7 bases align to TRBD1. The CDR3 runs 13 residues. The germline V gene encodes CDR1 KGHSH and CDR2 LQKENI. J lost 8 bases, V lost 3 bases, and 6 bases had no gene match. The CDR3 nucleotides are TGTGCCAGCTCACCTACGACAGGGCGCGGCTACACCTTC. Translating gives CASSPTTGRGYTF.

This chain links TRBV3-1 (or the pseudogene TRBV3-2) with TRBJ1-5; D is uncertain. The CDR3 totals 15 residues. Germline CDR1 and CDR2: LGHDT and YNNKEL (reference sequence). V shed 0 bases and J shed 4 bases, with 10 bases lying between them. In DNA form, the CDR3 reads TGTGCCAGCAGCCAAGAAGATGCAGAAAATCAGCCCCAGCATTTT. Translation: CASSQEDAENQPQHF.

The J gene is TRBJ2-1, the V gene TRBV4-3; perhaps TRBD2 as D (5 bases). The CDR3 has 15 amino acids. Germline-derived CDR1 and CDR2 are LGHNA and YSLEER. The germline V and J ends were trimmed by 3 bases and 2 bases, with 11 bases remaining between them. The CDR3, as DNA: TGCGCCAGCAGCCATAGCCGGGAAACCTACAATGAGCAGTTCTTC. Residues: CASSHSRETYNEQFF.

This sequence joins TRBV2 and TRBJ2-7; TRBD1 matches 7 bases. The CDR3 length is 16 residues. Per the germline V gene, CDR1 is SNHLY and CDR2 is FYNNEI. With V trimmed by 7 bases and J by 0 bases, 12 bases remained unmatched. This chain's CDR3 is CASTAPPGQSSYEQYF. CDR3 nucleotides: TGTGCCAGCACCGCACCTCCGGGACAGAGCTCCTACGAGCAGTACTTC.

This sequence joins TRBV7-2 and TRBJ2-1; D is perhaps TRBD2 (5 bases). The germline V gene encodes CDR1 SGHTA and CDR2 FQGNSA. Trimming took 5 bases from V and 5 from J, leaving 16 bases between them. CDR3 length equals 15 residues. The CDR3 reads CASSPRANENNEQFF. The CDR3 DNA is TGTGCCAGCAGCCCGAGGGCAAACGAGAACAATGAGCAGTTCTTC.

This sequence joins TRBV7-2 and TRBJ2-2; 8 bases line up with TRBD2. CDR3 size: 17 residues. V was pared by 2 bases and J by 5 bases, with 10 bases of the junction left unmatched. In germline, CDR1 is SGHTA, CDR2 FQGNSA. CDR3 nucleotides: TGTGCCAGCAGCTTACAGTCGGGACTAGGGGGGACCGGGGAGCTGTTTTTT. Its protein product is CASSLQSGLGGTGELFF.

The chain combines TRBV4-2 with TRBJ2-2, with TRBD2 as a possible D gene (6 bases). This CDR3 spans 16 amino acids. CDR1 LGHNA and CDR2 YNFKEQ come from the germline V gene. Trimming pared 4 bases from V and 7 bases from J, leaving 19 bases between. CDR3 in amino acids: CASSPLAAGPDGELFF. The CDR3 DNA reads TGTGCCAGCAGCCCCCTGGCGGCGGGACCGGACGGGGAGCTGTTTTTT.

This clone has only one observation. The chain is built from TRBV11-3 and TRBJ2-2; 10 bases match TRBD1. The germline CDR1 and CDR2 sequences are SGHNT and YENEEA. The CDR3 runs to 17 residues. Trimming cost V 3 bases and J 0 bases; bases outside gene matches: 4. CDR3 in amino acids: CASSLDGQGANTGELFF. For the CDR3, the DNA is TGTGCCAGCAGCTTGGACGGACAGGGGGCGAACACCGGGGAGCTGTTTTTT.

The chain uses TRBV6-5 and TRBJ1-1; tentatively, D is TRBD1 (6 bases). The germline gives CDR1 MNHEY, CDR2 SVGAGI. The CDR3 is 11 residues long. DNA of the CDR3: TGTGCTGGAGGCAGGGGAAGCGAAGCTTTCTTT. Encoded protein: CAGGRGSEAFF.

The V call is TRBV2, the J call TRBJ1-6; perhaps TRBD1 as D (5 bases). Germline lookup yields CDR1 SNHLY and CDR2 FYNNEI. The CDR3 extends over 14 amino acids. Trimming removed 3 bases from V and 8 bases from J, with 11 bases in between. This CDR3 is CASSDRQGYSPLHF. The CDR3 DNA reads TGTGCCAGCAGTGATAGGCAGGGCTATTCACCCCTCCACTTT.

The V gene is TRBV10-3, the J gene TRBJ2-3, with 8 positions matching TRBD2. CDR1 and CDR2 (germline): ENHRY, SYGVKD. The CDR3 runs to 15 residues. V was pared by 6 bases and J by 0 bases, with 5 bases of the junction left unmatched. The CDR3 sequence is CAIRPSGSSTDTQYF. CDR3 nucleotides: TGTGCCATCAGGCCTAGCGGGTCTAGCACAGATACGCAGTATTTT.

The V gene is TRBV4-1, the J gene TRBJ2-7, with TRBD1 matching 12 bases. The V gene's germline CDR1 is MGHRA and CDR2 YSYEKL. V shed 1 base, J shed 2 bases, and the junction held 12 bases outside the gene matches. The CDR3 totals 19 residues. CDR3 amino acids: CASSQGESSRDRGPYEQYF. CDR3 nucleotide sequence: TGCGCCAGCAGCCAAGGAGAATCTAGCCGGGACAGGGGGCCCTACGAGCAGTACTTC.

The chain recombines TRBV5-1 with TRBJ2-3; 10 bases line up with TRBD1. This CDR3 comprises 15 residues. The V and J ends lost 0 bases and 4 bases, in that order; junction bases with no gene match: 2. From germline, CDR1 is SGHRS and CDR2 YFSETQ. CDR3 loop: CASSLEGQGPDTQYF. CDR3 DNA sequence: TGCGCCAGCAGCTTGGAGGGACAGGGGCCAGATACGCAGTATTTT.

The chain combines TRBV2 with TRBJ2-5, with D perhaps matching TRBD2 (5 bases). The V gene lost 7 bases and the J gene lost 5 bases, with 17 bases spanning the gap. The V gene's germline CDR1 is SNHLY and CDR2 FYNNEI. The CDR3 runs 14 residues. CDR3 coding DNA: TGTGCCAGCACCAAAGGACTGTCTAAGGAGACCCAGTACTTC. Protein: CASTKGLSKETQYF. The full variable domain, rest sourced from reference TRBV2 and TRBJ2-5, is EPEVTQTPSHQVTQMGQEVILRCVPISNHLYFYWYRQILGQKVEFLVSFYNNEISEKSEIFDDQFSVERPDGSNFTLKIRSTKLEDSAMYFCASTKGLSKETQYFGPGTRLLVL.

The chain employs TRBV7-9 and TRBJ2-3; D is unresolved. CDR1 is SEHNR and CDR2 is FQNEAQ in the germline V gene (reference sequence). The CDR3 consists of 12 residues. The V and J ends lost 5 bases and 0 bases respectively, with 3 bases between them. The CDR3 nucleotides are TGTGCCAGCAGCACTAGCACAGATACGCAGTATTTT. Translated, it gives CASSTSTDTQYF.

The chain employs TRBV19 and TRBJ2-5; weak D call: TRBD1 (6 bases). CDR3 length: 13 residues. The V gene lost 5 bases and the J gene lost 2 bases, with 9 bases spanning the gap. Germline assignment: CDR1 LNHDA and CDR2 SQIVND (reference sequence). DNA of the CDR3: TGTGCCAGTAGTCCCGACAGGCAAGAGACCCAGTACTTC. This gives the protein CASSPDRQETQYF.

This chain connects TRBV5-1 to TRBJ2-3; D uncertain. The CDR3 is 17 amino acids. The V gene's germline CDR1 is SGHRS and CDR2 YFSETQ. V lost 4 bases to trimming and J lost 1 base, with 19 bases between them. CDR3 sequence reads: CASSPRVAAEGTDTQYF. CDR3 sequence (DNA): TGCGCCAGCAGCCCCCGAGTAGCCGCCGAGGGCACAGATACGCAGTATTTT.

The chain has TRBV4-3 and TRBJ2-4; D uncertain. V was cut by 0 bases and J by 6 bases, with 6 bases left in between. From germline, CDR1 is LGHNA and CDR2 YSLEER. The CDR3 is made up of 13 amino acids. The CDR3 region is CASSQETRNIQYF. DNA for the CDR3: TGCGCCAGCAGCCAAGAGACAAGAAACATTCAGTACTTC.